These T cell receptor beta chains were read from a single sample in a study of blood T cell repertoires in COVID-19. TCRdb's copy holds only in-frame clones and misses some; the assay was immunoSEQ multiplex PCR. Seen here are 100,000 or so clones, 82% observed once, and the top ten hold 6% to 7.5%. The sequenced sample was peripheral blood. The receptors come from a man aged 50 to 60 with active or convalescent COVID-19. Both conserved end residues are part of each CDR3. The order of the fields is CDR3 length, clone size, J gene, V gene, D gene, CDR3 DNA, CDR3 protein. A D gene is named only where the DNA matches it firmly. For some rows the clone size is stated as once, few or many, or as a class when expanded; others skip it.

len: 15; abundance: NA; j_gene: TRBJ2-7; v_gene: TRBV27; d_gene: NA; CDR3nt: TGTGCCAGCAGCGCCGGGACAAGCGTTTCCTACGAGCAGTACTTC; CDR3aa: CASSAGTSVSYEQYF
len: 14; abundance: NA; j_gene: TRBJ1-5; v_gene: TRBV6-2/TRBV6-3; d_gene: NA; CDR3nt: TGTGCCAGCAGTACACCTCAGGAACGCCAGCCCCAGCATTTT; CDR3aa: CASSTPQERQPQHF
len: 16; abundance: few; j_gene: TRBJ2-6; v_gene: TRBV18; d_gene: NA; CDR3nt: TGTGCCAGCCGTCCCCTAACTAGCTCTGGGGCCAACGTCCTGACTTTC; CDR3aa: CASRPLTSSGANVLTF
len: 18; abundance: NA; j_gene: TRBJ2-3; v_gene: TRBV5-1; d_gene: TRBD1; CDR3nt: TGCGCCAGCAGCCGATCCGTAACTCGACAGGGGCGATCAGATACGCAGTATTTT; CDR3aa: CASSRSVTRQGRSDTQYF
len: 13; abundance: NA; j_gene: TRBJ1-1; v_gene: TRBV24-1; d_gene: NA; CDR3nt: TGTGCCACCAGTGCAGTGGGGGGCACTGAAGCTTTCTTT; CDR3aa: CATSAVGGTEAFF
len: 13; abundance: NA; j_gene: TRBJ2-5; v_gene: TRBV19; d_gene: NA; CDR3nt: TGTGCCAGTAGTATTGCAAGCTTTGAGACCCAGTACTTC; CDR3aa: CASSIASFETQYF
len: 14; abundance: few; j_gene: TRBJ2-5; v_gene: TRBV19; d_gene: NA; CDR3nt: TGTGCCAGTAGTATAGATCTGGGGCGGGAGACCCAGTACTTC; CDR3aa: CASSIDLGRETQYF
len: 13; abundance: few; j_gene: TRBJ1-2; v_gene: TRBV27; d_gene: TRBD1; CDR3nt: TGTGCCAGCAGTCCATGGGACAGGGGTGGCTACACCTTC; CDR3aa: CASSPWDRGGYTF
len: 14; abundance: NA; j_gene: TRBJ1-4; v_gene: TRBV6-5; d_gene: NA; CDR3nt: TGTGCCAGCAGTTACAGGGGGACTAATGAAAAACTGTTTTTT; CDR3aa: CASSYRGTNEKLFF
len: 19; abundance: NA; j_gene: TRBJ2-1; v_gene: TRBV4-3; d_gene: TRBD2; CDR3nt: TGCGCCAGCAGCCAAGATACGACTAGCGGGGGGCTGGTCTACAATGAGCAGTTCTTC; CDR3aa: CASSQDTTSGGLVYNEQFF
len: 17; abundance: NA; j_gene: TRBJ2-2; v_gene: TRBV5-1; d_gene: NA; CDR3nt: TGCGCCAGCAGCCCGCGGGACAGAAGAGTTCCGACCGGGGAGCTGTTTTTT; CDR3aa: CASSPRDRRVPTGELFF
len: 14; abundance: once; j_gene: TRBJ2-7; v_gene: TRBV7-2; d_gene: TRBD1; CDR3nt: TGTGCCAGCAGCTTAGGGACAGGGGTGTACGAGCAGTACTTC; CDR3aa: CASSLGTGVYEQYF
len: 16; abundance: many; j_gene: TRBJ1-5; v_gene: TRBV24-1; d_gene: NA; CDR3nt: TGTGCCACCAGCCCTCACGGGGGTTTGGGCAATCAGCCCCAGCATTTT; CDR3aa: CATSPHGGLGNQPQHF
len: 14; abundance: NA; j_gene: TRBJ2-3; v_gene: TRBV5-1; d_gene: TRBD1; CDR3nt: TGCGCCAGCAGCTTGGACAGGGGGCGAGATACGCAGTATTTT; CDR3aa: CASSLDRGRDTQYF
len: 16; abundance: NA; j_gene: TRBJ2-7; v_gene: TRBV7-2; d_gene: TRBD2; CDR3nt: TGTGCCAGCAGCTTAGCGCTAGCGGGGAGTGGCAACGAGCAGTACTTC; CDR3aa: CASSLALAGSGNEQYF
len: 14; abundance: NA; j_gene: TRBJ2-3; v_gene: TRBV19; d_gene: TRBD1; CDR3nt: TGTGCCAGTACTGGGACAGCTAGCACAGATACGCAGTATTTT; CDR3aa: CASTGTASTDTQYF
len: 13; abundance: NA; j_gene: TRBJ1-3; v_gene: TRBV19; d_gene: NA; CDR3nt: TGTGCCAGTAAGATCCCAGTCGGAAACACCATATATTTT; CDR3aa: CASKIPVGNTIYF
len: 16; abundance: NA; j_gene: TRBJ1-1; v_gene: TRBV28; d_gene: NA; CDR3nt: TGTGCCAGCAAAGCCCCCACAGGTAACATGAACACTGAAGCTTTCTTT; CDR3aa: CASKAPTGNMNTEAFF
len: 15; abundance: NA; j_gene: TRBJ2-5; v_gene: TRBV12-5; d_gene: TRBD2; CDR3nt: TGTGCTAGTGGTTTGGGACTAGCGGGGCAAGAGACCCAGTACTTC; CDR3aa: CASGLGLAGQETQYF
len: 14; abundance: NA; j_gene: TRBJ1-5; v_gene: TRBV3-1/TRBV3-2; d_gene: NA; CDR3nt: TGTGCCAGCAGCCAGAGCGGACGCAATCAGCCCCAGCATTTT; CDR3aa: CASSQSGRNQPQHF
len: 12; abundance: NA; j_gene: TRBJ2-3; v_gene: TRBV28; d_gene: TRBD1; CDR3nt: TGTGCCAGCAGCGCGACAGGGCGTCCCCAGTATTTT; CDR3aa: CASSATGRPQYF
len: 14; abundance: NA; j_gene: TRBJ2-1; v_gene: TRBV19; d_gene: TRBD2; CDR3nt: TGTGCCAGTAGTATTAGCGGGGCGAGCAATGAGCAGTTCTTC; CDR3aa: CASSISGASNEQFF
len: 13; abundance: NA; j_gene: TRBJ1-5; v_gene: TRBV5-1; d_gene: TRBD1; CDR3nt: TGCGCCAGCAGCCCAGGACAGGATCAGCCCCAGCATTTT; CDR3aa: CASSPGQDQPQHF
len: 14; abundance: NA; j_gene: TRBJ2-5; v_gene: TRBV18; d_gene: TRBD2; CDR3nt: TGTGCCAGCTCACTCGGACTAGCGGATGAGACCCAGTACTTC; CDR3aa: CASSLGLADETQYF
len: 15; abundance: NA; j_gene: TRBJ1-5; v_gene: TRBV19; d_gene: TRBD1; CDR3nt: TGTGCCAGTAGGGAAAACAGGGGTAGCAATCAGCCCCAGCATTTT; CDR3aa: CASRENRGSNQPQHF
len: 16; abundance: NA; j_gene: TRBJ2-3; v_gene: TRBV6-6; d_gene: TRBD2; CDR3nt: TGTGCCAGCAGTCGGCCGGGACTAGCCCGCGGAGATACGCAGTATTTT; CDR3aa: CASSRPGLARGDTQYF
len: 15; abundance: NA; j_gene: TRBJ2-2; v_gene: TRBV29-1; d_gene: NA; CDR3nt: TGCAGCGTTAAGGGGGGGACAGGCAACACCGGGGAGCTGTTTTTT; CDR3aa: CSVKGGTGNTGELFF
len: 15; abundance: NA; j_gene: TRBJ2-7; v_gene: TRBV10-3; d_gene: NA; CDR3nt: TGTGCCATCAGTGAGTCGTTGGGACTTTATTACGAGCAGTACTTC; CDR3aa: CAISESLGLYYEQYF
len: 16; abundance: NA; j_gene: TRBJ1-5; v_gene: TRBV6-6; d_gene: TRBD1; CDR3nt: TGTGCCAGCAGTTACGGGGACAGGGGGCGAGGGCAGCCCCAGCATTTT; CDR3aa: CASSYGDRGRGQPQHF